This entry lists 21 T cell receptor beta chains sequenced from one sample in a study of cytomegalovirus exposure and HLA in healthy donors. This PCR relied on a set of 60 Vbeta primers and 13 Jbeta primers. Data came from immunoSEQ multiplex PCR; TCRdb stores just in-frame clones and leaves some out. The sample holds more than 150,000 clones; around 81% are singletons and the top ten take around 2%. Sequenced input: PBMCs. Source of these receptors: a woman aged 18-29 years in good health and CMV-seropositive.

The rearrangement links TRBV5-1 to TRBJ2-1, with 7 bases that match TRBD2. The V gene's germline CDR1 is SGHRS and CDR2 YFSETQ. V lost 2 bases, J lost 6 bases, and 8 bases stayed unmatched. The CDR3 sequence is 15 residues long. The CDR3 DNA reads TGCGCCAGCAGCTTCAGGAGCGGGGCCCCCAATGAGCAGTTCTTC. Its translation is CASSFRSGAPNEQFF.

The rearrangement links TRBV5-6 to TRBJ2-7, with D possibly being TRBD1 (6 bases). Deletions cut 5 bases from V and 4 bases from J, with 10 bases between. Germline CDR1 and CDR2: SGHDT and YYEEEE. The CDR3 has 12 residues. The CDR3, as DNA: TGTGCCAGCAGTCTTGGACAGTACGAGCAGTACGTC. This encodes CASSLGQYEQYV.

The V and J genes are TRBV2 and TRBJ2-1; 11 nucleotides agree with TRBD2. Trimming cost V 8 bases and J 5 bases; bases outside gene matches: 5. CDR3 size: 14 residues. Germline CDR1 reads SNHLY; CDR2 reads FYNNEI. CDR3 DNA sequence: TGTGCCAGCCTTACTAGCGGGGGTAACAATGAGCAGTTCTTC. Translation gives CASLTSGGNNEQFF.

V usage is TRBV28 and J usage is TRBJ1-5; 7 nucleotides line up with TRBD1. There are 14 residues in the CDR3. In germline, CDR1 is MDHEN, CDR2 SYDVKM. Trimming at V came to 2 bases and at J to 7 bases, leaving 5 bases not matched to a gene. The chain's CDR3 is CASSLRQGVQPQHF. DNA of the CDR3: TGTGCCAGCAGTTTAAGACAGGGTGTACAGCCCCAGCATTTT.

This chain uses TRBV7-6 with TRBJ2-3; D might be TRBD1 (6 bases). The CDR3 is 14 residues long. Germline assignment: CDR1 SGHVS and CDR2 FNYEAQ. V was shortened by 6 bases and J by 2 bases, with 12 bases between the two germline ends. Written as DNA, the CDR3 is TGTGCCAGCAGACCAGGACAGATCACAGATACGCAGTATTTT. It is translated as CASRPGQITDTQYF.

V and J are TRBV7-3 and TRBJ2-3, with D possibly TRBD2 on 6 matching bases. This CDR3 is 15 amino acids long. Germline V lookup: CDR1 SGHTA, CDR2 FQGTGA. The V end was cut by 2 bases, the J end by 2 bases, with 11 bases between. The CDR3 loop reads CASSLGGVDTDTQYF. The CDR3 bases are TGTGCCAGCAGCTTAGGCGGGGTTGACACAGATACGCAGTATTTT.

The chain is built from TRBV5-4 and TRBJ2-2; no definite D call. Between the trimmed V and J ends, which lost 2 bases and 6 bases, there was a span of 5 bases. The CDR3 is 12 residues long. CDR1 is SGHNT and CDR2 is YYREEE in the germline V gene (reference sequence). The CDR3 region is CASSFHPGELFF. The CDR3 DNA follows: TGTGCCAGCAGCTTCCATCCCGGGGAGCTGTTTTTT.

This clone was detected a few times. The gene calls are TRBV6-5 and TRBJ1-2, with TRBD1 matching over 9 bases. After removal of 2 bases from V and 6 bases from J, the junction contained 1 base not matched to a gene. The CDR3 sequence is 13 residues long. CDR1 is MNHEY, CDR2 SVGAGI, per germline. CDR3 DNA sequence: TGTGCCAGCAGTTACGGGACAGGGAATGGCTACACCTTC. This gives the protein CASSYGTGNGYTF.

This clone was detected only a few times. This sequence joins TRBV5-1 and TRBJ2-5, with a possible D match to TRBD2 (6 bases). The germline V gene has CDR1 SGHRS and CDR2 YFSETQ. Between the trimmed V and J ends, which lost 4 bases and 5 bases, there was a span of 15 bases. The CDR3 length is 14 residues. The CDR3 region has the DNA TGCGCCAGCAGCGAGGGCAGCGGGTGGGAGACCCAGTACTTC. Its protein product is CASSEGSGWETQYF.

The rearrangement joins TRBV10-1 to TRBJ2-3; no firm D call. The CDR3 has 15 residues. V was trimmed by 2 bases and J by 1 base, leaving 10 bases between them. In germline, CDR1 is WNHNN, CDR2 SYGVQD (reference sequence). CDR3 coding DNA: TGCGCCAGCAGTGAGGTAGTGAGATGCACAGATACGCAGTATTTT. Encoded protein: CASSEVVRCTDTQYF.

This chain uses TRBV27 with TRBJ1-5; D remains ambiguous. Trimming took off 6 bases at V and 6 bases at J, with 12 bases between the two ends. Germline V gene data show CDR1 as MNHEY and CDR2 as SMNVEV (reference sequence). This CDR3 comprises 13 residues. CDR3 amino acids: CASSTTGGQPQHF. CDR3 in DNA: TGTGCCAGCAGCACCACGGGAGGTCAGCCCCAGCATTTT.

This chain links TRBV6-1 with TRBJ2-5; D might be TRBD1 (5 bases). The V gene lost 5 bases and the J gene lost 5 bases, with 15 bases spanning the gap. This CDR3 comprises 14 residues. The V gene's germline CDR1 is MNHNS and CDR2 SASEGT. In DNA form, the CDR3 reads TGTGCCAGCAGTTGGAAAGGGGTGTTCGAGACCCAGTACTTC. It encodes CASSWKGVFETQYF.

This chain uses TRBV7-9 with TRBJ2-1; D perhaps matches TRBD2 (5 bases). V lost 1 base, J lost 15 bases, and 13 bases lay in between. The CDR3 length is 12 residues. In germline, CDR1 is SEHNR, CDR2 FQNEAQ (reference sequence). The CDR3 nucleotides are TGTGCCAGCAGCTTAGACTTGGGAGTTGGGTTCTTC. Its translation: CASSLDLGVGFF.

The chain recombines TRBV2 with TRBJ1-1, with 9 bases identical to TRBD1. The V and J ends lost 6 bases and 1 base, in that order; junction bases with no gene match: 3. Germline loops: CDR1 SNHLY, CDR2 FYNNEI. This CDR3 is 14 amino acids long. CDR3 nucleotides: TGTGCCAGCAGGGGACAGGGCCAGAACACTGAAGCTTTCTTT. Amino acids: CASRGQGQNTEAFF.

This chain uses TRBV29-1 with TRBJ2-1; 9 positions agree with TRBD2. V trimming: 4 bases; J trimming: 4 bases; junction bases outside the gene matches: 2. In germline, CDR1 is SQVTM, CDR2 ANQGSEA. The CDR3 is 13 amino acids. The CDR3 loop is CSVAAGGYNEQFF. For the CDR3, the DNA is TGCAGCGTTGCGGCGGGGGGGTACAATGAGCAGTTCTTC.

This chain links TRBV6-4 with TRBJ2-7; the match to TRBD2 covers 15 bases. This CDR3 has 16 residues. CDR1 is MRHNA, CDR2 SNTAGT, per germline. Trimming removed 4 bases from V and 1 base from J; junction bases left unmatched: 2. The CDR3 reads CASSGGLAGGSYEQYV. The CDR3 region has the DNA TGTGCCAGCAGTGGGGGACTAGCGGGGGGATCCTACGAGCAGTACGTC.

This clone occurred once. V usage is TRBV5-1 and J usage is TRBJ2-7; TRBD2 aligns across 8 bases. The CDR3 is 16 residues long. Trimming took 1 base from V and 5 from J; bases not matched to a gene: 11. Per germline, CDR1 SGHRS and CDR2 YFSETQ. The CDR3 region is CASSLRLAGLVDEQYF. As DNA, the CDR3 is TGCGCCAGCAGCTTGCGGCTAGCGGGCCTTGTCGACGAGCAGTACTTC.

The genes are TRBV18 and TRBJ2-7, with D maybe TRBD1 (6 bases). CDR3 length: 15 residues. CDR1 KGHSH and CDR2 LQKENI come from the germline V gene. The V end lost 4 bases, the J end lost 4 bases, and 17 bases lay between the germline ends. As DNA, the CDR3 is TGTGCCAGCTCACTCCAAGGGGGAACCGCATACGAGCAGTACGTC. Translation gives CASSLQGGTAYEQYV.

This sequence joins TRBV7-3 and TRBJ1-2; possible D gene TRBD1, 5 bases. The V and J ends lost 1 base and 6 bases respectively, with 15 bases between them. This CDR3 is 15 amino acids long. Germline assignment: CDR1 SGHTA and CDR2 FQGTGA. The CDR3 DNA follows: TGTGCCAGCAGCTTAAATGGGGCCCCAGCTCATGGCTACACCTTC. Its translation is CASSLNGAPAHGYTF.

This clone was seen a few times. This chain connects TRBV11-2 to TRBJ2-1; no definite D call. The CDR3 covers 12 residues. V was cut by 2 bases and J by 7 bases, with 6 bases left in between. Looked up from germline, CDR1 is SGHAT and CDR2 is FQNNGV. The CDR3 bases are TGTGCCAGCAGCTTAATCAGGAATGAGCAGTTCTTC. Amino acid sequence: CASSLIRNEQFF.

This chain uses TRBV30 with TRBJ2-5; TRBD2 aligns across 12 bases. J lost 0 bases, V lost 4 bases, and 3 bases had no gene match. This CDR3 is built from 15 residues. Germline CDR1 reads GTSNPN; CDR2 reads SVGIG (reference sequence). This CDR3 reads CAWTGLAGNQETQYF. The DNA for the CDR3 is TGTGCCTGGACTGGACTAGCGGGGAACCAAGAGACCCAGTACTTC.